This T cell receptor (beta chain) originates from a study of control samples from healthy donors and cancer patients. Sequencing used immunoSEQ multiplex PCR; TCRdb keeps in-frame clones, though not all of them. The table has 100,000 to 150,000 clones, 92% seen once. This CDR3 spans 15 amino acids. Germline CDR1 and CDR2: SEHNR and FQNEAQ (reference sequence). V lost 4 bases, J lost 4 bases, and 16 bases lay in between. The receptor was isolated from a woman between 45 and 60 years old in good health. The chain uses TRBV7-9 and TRBJ1-1; maybe TRBD1 (5 bases). Sequences were obtained from blood. CDR3 region: CASSSPTGVGTEAFF. CDR3 DNA sequence: TGTGCCAGCAGCTCCCCTACGGGGGTAGGCACTGAAGCTTTCTTT.